This T cell receptor beta chain was captured in a study of T cell changes during pregnancy in multiple sclerosis. Only in-frame clones appear in the TCRdb table, and some are missing; sequencing was by immunoSEQ multiplex PCR. Of about 18,000 clones listed, 85% are singletons. The CDR3 is 16 amino acids. Germline trimming cut 1 base from V and 4 bases from J; bases unmatched to any gene: 8. CDR1 and CDR2 from the germline V gene are LGHNA and YSLEER. The sequencing here drew on CD8+ T cells from peripheral blood mononuclear cells, taken after pregnancy. V and J are TRBV4-3 and TRBJ1-2; 8 positions agree with TRBD1. The sequence derives from a female donor with multiple sclerosis, enrolled in a pregnancy study. This CDR3 is CASSQVMTGDSYGYTF. As DNA, the CDR3 is TGCGCCAGCAGCCAAGTAATGACAGGGGATAGCTATGGCTACACCTTC.